A selection of T cell receptor beta chains follows, all from one sample in a study of graft-versus-host responses after intestinal transplantation. Sequenced by immunoSEQ multiplex PCR; TCRdb stores in-frame clones only, minus some. The sample lists approximately 15,000 clones, about 87% occurring once. Sequenced material: PBMCs, taken 110 days after intestinal transplant. All receptors derive from a human patient who received an intestinal transplant, so some T cells may come from the graft donor. Each CDR3 is given with its conserved first and last residue. Each record gives: V gene, J gene, CDR3 protein.

V: TRBV15
J: TRBJ2-7
CDR3: CATSTGTSYEQYF

V: TRBV10-1
J: TRBJ1-6
CDR3: CASSQVMTGTGNSPLHF

V: TRBV6-5
J: TRBJ2-7
CDR3: CASSDYGYEQYF

V: TRBV7-3
J: TRBJ2-1
CDR3: CASSLGASGHSYNEQFF

V: TRBV19
J: TRBJ2-3
CDR3: CASSILANTDTQYF

V: TRBV9
J: TRBJ2-5
CDR3: CASSVTGQGSSQETQYF

V: TRBV28
J: -
CDR3: CASTLGLAGENEQYF

V: TRBV25-1
J: TRBJ1-5
CDR3: CASSEGGGPGDRVQAQHF

V: TRBV5-4
J: TRBJ2-1
CDR3: CASSPRGSGYYNEQFF

V: TRBV28
J: TRBJ1-1
CDR3: CASSLPRNEAFF

V: TRBV7-3
J: TRBJ2-1
CDR3: CASSLAGPNNEQFF

V: TRBV6-6
J: TRBJ1-3
CDR3: CASSQKISGNTIYF

V: TRBV6-5
J: TRBJ2-7
CDR3: CASSFSGAQETYEQYF

V: TRBV4-2
J: TRBJ1-2
CDR3: CASSLAGTGVYGYTF

V: TRBV19
J: TRBJ1-5
CDR3: CASSIPSGQGALNGQPQHF

V: TRBV28
J: TRBJ1-1
CDR3: CASSDQGTEAFF

V: TRBV27
J: TRBJ2-3
CDR3: CASSLSWERADTQYF

V: TRBV6-4
J: TRBJ2-1
CDR3: CASSDGAYNEQFF

V: TRBV5-6
J: TRBJ1-6
CDR3: CASSLSQHYNSPLHF

V: TRBV7-6
J: TRBJ2-3
CDR3: CASSSVGDTQYF

V: TRBV18
J: TRBJ2-4
CDR3: CASSPANRGKNIQYF

V: TRBV19
J: TRBJ1-3
CDR3: CARDVPGTGGKRAGNTIYF

V: TRBV28
J: TRBJ2-1
CDR3: CASSSLRKGLYNEQFF

V: TRBV7-2
J: TRBJ2-1
CDR3: CASSLGSGVREQFF

V: TRBV13
J: TRBJ2-5
CDR3: CASSFYGEQETQYF

V: TRBV7-8
J: TRBJ2-7
CDR3: CASSLIRDRQYF

V: TRBV7-9
J: TRBJ2-7
CDR3: CASSLSQGPGDEQYF

V: TRBV4-1
J: TRBJ2-7
CDR3: CASSSGQGSYEQYF

V: TRBV13
J: TRBJ2-1
CDR3: CASTRGSSYNEQFF

V: TRBV7-9
J: TRBJ2-7
CDR3: CASSNQGLSAYEQYF

V: TRBV7-2
J: TRBJ2-1
CDR3: CASSLDGRAPNEQFF

V: TRBV12-1
J: TRBJ2-1
CDR3: CASSFFGQGGNEQFF

V: TRBV10-2
J: TRBJ2-7
CDR3: CASFDIQTIPYEQYF

V: TRBV7-9
J: TRBJ2-7
CDR3: CASSLYRDYEQYF

V: TRBV9
J: TRBJ2-1
CDR3: CASSGGTNNEQFF

V: TRBV23-1
J: TRBJ1-4
CDR3: CASSQGGSPATNEKLFF

V: TRBV2
J: TRBJ2-6
CDR3: CASTSEGQGYSGANVLTF

V: TRBV7-9
J: TRBJ1-5
CDR3: CASSFSAGGNQPQHF

V: TRBV2
J: TRBJ2-1
CDR3: CASSAGTSGMGRRWNEQFF

V: TRBV25-1
J: TRBJ2-7
CDR3: CASSETSGSEQYF

V: TRBV11-2
J: TRBJ2-5
CDR3: CASSSSSRAGETQYF

V: TRBV19
J: TRBJ2-1
CDR3: CASSIPGEGNEQFF

V: TRBV27
J: TRBJ2-1
CDR3: CASSLKAGLSYNEQFF

V: TRBV4-1
J: TRBJ2-2
CDR3: CASSQGLRSRGGELFF

V: TRBV25-1
J: TRBJ2-1
CDR3: CASTAGGPLVSEQFF

V: TRBV15
J: TRBJ1-1
CDR3: CATSRAGGRNTEAFF

V: TRBV28
J: TRBJ1-5
CDR3: CASRKGNQPQHF

V: TRBV6-1
J: TRBJ1-1
CDR3: CASSPRTVMNTEAFF

V: TRBV19
J: TRBJ2-1
CDR3: CASSVGANNEQFF

V: TRBV27
J: TRBJ2-3
CDR3: CASGSTAQGAGADTQYF

V: TRBV27
J: TRBJ2-7
CDR3: CASSPFGGGGYEQYF

V: TRBV30
J: TRBJ2-7
CDR3: CAWSELAGVDYEQYF

V: TRBV5-1
J: TRBJ2-7
CDR3: CASSSRGRDGTYEQYF